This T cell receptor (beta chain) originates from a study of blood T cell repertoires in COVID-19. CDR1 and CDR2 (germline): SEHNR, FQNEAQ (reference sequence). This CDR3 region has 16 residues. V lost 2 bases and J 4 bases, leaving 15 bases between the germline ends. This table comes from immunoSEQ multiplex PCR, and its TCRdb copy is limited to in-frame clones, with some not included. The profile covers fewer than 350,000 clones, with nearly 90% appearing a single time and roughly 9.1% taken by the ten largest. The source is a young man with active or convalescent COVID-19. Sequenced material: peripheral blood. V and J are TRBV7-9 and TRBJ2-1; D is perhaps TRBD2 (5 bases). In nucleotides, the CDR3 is TGTGCCAGCAGCTTAACTCAGCGGATAACTTACAATGAGCAGTTCTTC. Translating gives CASSLTQRITYNEQFF.